This entry features one TCR beta chain sequence. What it binds is unknown. These data originate in a study of shared clonotypes between healthy human individuals. Study-wide points: Sequencing depth was a factor that was expected to affect clonotype sharing among donors.

All donors were healthy HIV-negative adults lacking recent acute infections or vaccinations. The CDR3 loop spans 13 amino acids. The germline gives CDR1 MNHEY, CDR2 SVGAGI. Trimming stripped 7 bases from V and 6 bases from J, with 13 bases between. At the deep level, the assay was run. Measured with immunoSEQ multiplex PCR; TCRdb has only the in-frame clones, and not every one. The sample yields hundreds of thousands of clones, about 85% seen once. The chain employs TRBV6-5 and TRBJ1-5, with a weak D call TRBD1 (6 bases). The sequenced sample was PBMCs. The TCR comes from a woman aged 40 to 55 in good health. Some clones in this sample may be carry-over from other donors' samples. CDR3 in amino acids: CASNGGASQPQHF. The DNA for the CDR3 is TGTGCCAGCAACGGGGGGGCTAGTCAGCCCCAGCATTTT.